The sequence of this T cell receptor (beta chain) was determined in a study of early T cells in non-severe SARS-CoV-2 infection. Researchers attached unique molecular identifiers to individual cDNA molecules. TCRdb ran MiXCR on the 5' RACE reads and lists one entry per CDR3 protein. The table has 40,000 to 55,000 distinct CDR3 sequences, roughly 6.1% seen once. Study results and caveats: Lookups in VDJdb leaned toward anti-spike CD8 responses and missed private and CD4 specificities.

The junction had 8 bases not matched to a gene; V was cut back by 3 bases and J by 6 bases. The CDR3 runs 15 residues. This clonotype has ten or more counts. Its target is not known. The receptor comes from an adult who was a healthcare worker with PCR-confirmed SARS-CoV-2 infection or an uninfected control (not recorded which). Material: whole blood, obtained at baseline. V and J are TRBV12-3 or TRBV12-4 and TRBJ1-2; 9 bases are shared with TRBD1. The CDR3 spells CASSFTGGAKDGYTF. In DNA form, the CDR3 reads TGTGCCAGCAGTTTCACAGGGGGCGCAAAGGATGGCTACACCTTC.